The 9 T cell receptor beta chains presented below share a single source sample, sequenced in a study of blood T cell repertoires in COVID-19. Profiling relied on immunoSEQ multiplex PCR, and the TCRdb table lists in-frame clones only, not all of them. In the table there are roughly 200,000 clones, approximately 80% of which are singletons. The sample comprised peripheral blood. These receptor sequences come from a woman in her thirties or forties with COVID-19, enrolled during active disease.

Here the CDR3 reads CASSPPRGGGYGYTF. The CDR3 DNA is TGTGCCAGCTCACCACCCAGGGGCGGGGGCTATGGCTACACCTTC. This chain connects TRBV18 to TRBJ1-2, with D maybe TRBD1 (6 bases). Trimming took 0 bases from V and 4 from J, leaving 12 bases between them. Germline V CDR1 and CDR2: KGHSH, LQKENI. There are 15 residues in the CDR3.

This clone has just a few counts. The DNA for the CDR3 is TGTGCCAGCAGTTTACTCCAGGGTGGCGGGGAGCTGTTTTTT. The encoded protein is CASSLLQGGGELFF. The chain joins TRBV27 to TRBJ2-2; a possible D gene is TRBD1 (5 bases). Germline V gives CDR1 MNHEY, CDR2 SMNVEV (reference sequence). V was trimmed by 2 bases and J by 7 bases, leaving 11 bases between them. The CDR3 has 14 amino acids.

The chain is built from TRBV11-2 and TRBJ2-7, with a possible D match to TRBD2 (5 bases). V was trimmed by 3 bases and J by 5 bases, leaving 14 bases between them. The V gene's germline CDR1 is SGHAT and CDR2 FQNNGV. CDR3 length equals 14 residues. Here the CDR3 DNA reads TGTGCCAGCAGCTTGGGGTTAGCGTGGGACGAGCAGTACTTC. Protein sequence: CASSLGLAWDEQYF.

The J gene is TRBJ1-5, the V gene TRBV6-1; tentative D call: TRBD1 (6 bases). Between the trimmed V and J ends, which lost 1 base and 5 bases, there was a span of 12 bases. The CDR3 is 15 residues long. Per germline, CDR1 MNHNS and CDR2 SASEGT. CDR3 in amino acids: CASSEGGQPYQPQHF. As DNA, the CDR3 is TGTGCCAGCAGTGAAGGCGGACAGCCCTATCAGCCCCAGCATTTT.

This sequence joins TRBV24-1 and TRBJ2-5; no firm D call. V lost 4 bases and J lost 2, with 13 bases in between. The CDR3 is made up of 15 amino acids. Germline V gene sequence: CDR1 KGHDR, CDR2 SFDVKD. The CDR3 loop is CATSDPTPGQETQYF. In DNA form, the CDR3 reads TGTGCCACCAGTGACCCGACCCCCGGGCAAGAGACCCAGTACTTC.

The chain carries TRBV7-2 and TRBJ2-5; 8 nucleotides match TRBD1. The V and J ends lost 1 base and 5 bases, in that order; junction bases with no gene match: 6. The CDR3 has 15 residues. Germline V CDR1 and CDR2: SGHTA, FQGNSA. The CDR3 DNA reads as TGTGCCAGCAGCTTAGGGACAGGGCCAGGGGAGACCCAGTACTTC. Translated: CASSLGTGPGETQYF.

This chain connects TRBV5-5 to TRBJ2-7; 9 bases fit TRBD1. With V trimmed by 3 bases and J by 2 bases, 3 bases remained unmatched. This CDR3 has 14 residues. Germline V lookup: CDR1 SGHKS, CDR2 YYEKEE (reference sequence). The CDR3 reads CASSWGQGTYEQYF. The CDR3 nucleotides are TGTGCCAGCAGCTGGGGACAGGGAACCTACGAGCAGTACTTC.

CDR3 nucleotides: TGTGCCAGCAGCGCCGAGGGGACCCAGTACTTC. This encodes CASSAEGTQYF. This chain connects TRBV12-3 or TRBV12-4 to TRBJ2-5; D is possibly TRBD2 (5 bases). Trimming took off 6 bases at V and 7 bases at J, with 9 bases between the two ends. The CDR3 spans 11 residues.

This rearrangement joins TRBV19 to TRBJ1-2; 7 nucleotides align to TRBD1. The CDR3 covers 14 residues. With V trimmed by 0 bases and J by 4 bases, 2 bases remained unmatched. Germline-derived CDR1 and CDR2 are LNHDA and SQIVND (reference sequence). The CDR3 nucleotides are TGTGCCAGTAGTATAGATGCAGGGGGCTATGGCTACACCTTC. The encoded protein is CASSIDAGGYGYTF.